Listed below are T cell receptor beta chains from one sample, sequenced in a study of blood T cell repertoires in COVID-19. Sequencing was performed with immunoSEQ multiplex PCR; in TCRdb, only in-frame clones are kept and a portion is missing. The sample includes around 250,000 clones, roughly 80% seen only once; the top ten take around 3.4%. Specimen: peripheral blood. The receptors were sampled from a woman under 30 with acute or convalescent COVID-19. The CDR3 runs from the conserved cysteine through the conserved F or W. A D gene is named only where the DNA matches it firmly. Size is omitted from some rows. Given values are once, few, many or a class for expanded clones.

size,J,D,V,DNA,CDR3
once,TRBJ2-1,TRBD1,TRBV5-1,TGCGCCAGCAGCTTCATACAGGGGGCGAACAATGAGCAGTTCTTC,CASSFIQGANNEQFF
.,TRBJ2-2,TRBD1,TRBV5-1,TGCGCCAGCAGCGGGGCGACAGGGGACACCGGGGAGCTGTTTTTT,CASSGATGDTGELFF
.,TRBJ2-7,TRBD2,TRBV7-2,TGTGCCAGCAGCTTAGGGGGGGGCTACGAGCAGTACTTC,CASSLGGGYEQYF
.,TRBJ1-1,TRBD1,TRBV7-8,TGTGCCAGCAGCTCCCAGATTACAGGGGGGAGAACTGAAGCTTTCTTT,CASSSQITGGRTEAFF
.,TRBJ2-7,TRBD2,TRBV5-6,TGTGCCAGCAGCTGGTCTAGCGGGAGGGTCTCCTACGAGCAGTACTTC,CASSWSSGRVSYEQYF
.,TRBJ2-7,TRBD1,TRBV27,TGTGCCAGCAGTTGGGATCCGGACAGGGCCGAGATTGAGCAGTACTTC,CASSWDPDRAEIEQYF
once,TRBJ2-2,TRBD1,TRBV29-1,TGCAGCGTTAAACAGGGGTCCGGGGAGCTGTTTTTT,CSVKQGSGELFF
.,TRBJ2-7,TRBD1,TRBV4-3,TGCGCCAGCAGCCAAGATTCGCAGGGGGCGTCCAACGAGCAGTACTTC,CASSQDSQGASNEQYF
.,TRBJ2-3,.,TRBV2,TGTGCCAGCAGAGGACAGTTAGATACGCAGTATTTT,CASRGQLDTQYF
.,TRBJ2-7,TRBD2,TRBV6-5,TGTGCCAGCAGTTACACTAGCGGGGGGGTTTACGAGCAGTACTTC,CASSYTSGGVYEQYF
.,TRBJ2-1,TRBD1,TRBV13,TGTGCCAGCAGCTTAGAGGGGGCCGGGACAGTCAAGAATGAGCAGTTCTTC,CASSLEGAGTVKNEQFF
.,TRBJ2-7,.,TRBV28,TGTGCCAGCAGTTTATCCGGCTACGAGCAGTACTTC,CASSLSGYEQYF
.,TRBJ2-1,TRBD2,TRBV9,TGTGCCAGCAGCCCCCAGCGGGAACACTACAATGAGCAGTTCTTC,CASSPQREHYNEQFF
.,TRBJ2-1,TRBD1,TRBV24-1,TGTGCCACCAGTGATTCCGGGACAGGGTCATACAATGAGCAGTTCTTC,CATSDSGTGSYNEQFF
.,TRBJ1-5,.,TRBV30,TGTGCCTGGAGCTACAGGGTTGATCAGCCCCAGCATTTT,CAWSYRVDQPQHF
.,TRBJ2-7,.,TRBV5-6,TGTGCCAGCAGCTTAGAAGGGACAGCGGGCCTCTACGAGCAGTACTTC,CASSLEGTAGLYEQYF
.,TRBJ2-7,TRBD2,TRBV28,TGTGCCAGCAGCCTTCTAGCGGGACGCTACGAGCAGTACTTC,CASSLLAGRYEQYF
once,TRBJ2-7,TRBD2,TRBV28,TGTGCCAGCAGCAGTTCCGGGACTAGTTTCTACGAGCAGTACTTC,CASSSSGTSFYEQYF
.,TRBJ1-2,TRBD1,TRBV9,TGTGCCAGCAGCGTCGGGACAGGGGGCGAGGGCTATGGCTACACCTTC,CASSVGTGGEGYGYTF
few,TRBJ2-1,TRBD2,TRBV7-9,TGTGCCAGCAGCCCCGGTTTGATAGCGGGAGTAAGGGAGCAGTTCTTC,CASSPGLIAGVREQFF
once,TRBJ2-1,TRBD1,TRBV5-1,TGCGCCAGCAGCTTGGATCGCCGGGACAGGGGTAATGAGCAGTTCTTC,CASSLDRRDRGNEQFF
.,TRBJ2-5,TRBD2,TRBV6-2/TRBV6-3,TGTGCCAGCAGATACCCACGATGGGGGGGGACCCAGTACTTC,CASRYPRWGGTQYF
few,TRBJ2-3,TRBD2,TRBV6-6,TGTGCCGGGGGACTAGCGGGCAGCACAGATACGCAGTATTTT,CAGGLAGSTDTQYF
.,TRBJ2-3,TRBD1,TRBV10-3,TGTGCCACCGGACAGGATCGCACAGATACGCAGTATTTT,CATGQDRTDTQYF
.,TRBJ2-1,.,TRBV2,TGTGCCAGCAGTGAGGTGGTCGAAGGCTCTCGGGTCTTC,CASSEVVEGSRVF
.,TRBJ2-3,.,TRBV3-1/TRBV3-2,TGTGCCAGCAGCCGCCAAGGTCGGAGGGCCGGCTTAGTAGATACGCAGTATTTT,CASSRQGRRAGLVDTQYF
few,TRBJ1-2,.,TRBV4-3,TGCGCCAGCAGCCAAGAAGGGGCAGGGGCTCGGGGCTACACCTTC,CASSQEGAGARGYTF
.,TRBJ1-2,TRBD1,TRBV10-3,TGTGCCATCAGTGAGAAAGGGGGCGGTGGCTACACCTTC,CAISEKGGGGYTF